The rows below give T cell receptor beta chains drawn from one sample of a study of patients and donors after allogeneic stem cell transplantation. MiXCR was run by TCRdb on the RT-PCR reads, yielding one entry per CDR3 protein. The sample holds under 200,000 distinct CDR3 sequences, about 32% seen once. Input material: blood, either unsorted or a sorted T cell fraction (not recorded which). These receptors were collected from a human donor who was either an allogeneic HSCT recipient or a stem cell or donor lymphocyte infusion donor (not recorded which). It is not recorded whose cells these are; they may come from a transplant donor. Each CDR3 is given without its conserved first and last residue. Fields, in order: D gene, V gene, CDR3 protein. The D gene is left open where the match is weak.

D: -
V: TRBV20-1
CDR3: SARTGSTTTNQPQH

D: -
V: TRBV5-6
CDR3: ASSLVDRAAVEAF

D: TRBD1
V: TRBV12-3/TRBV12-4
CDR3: ASSFGDRVSRDEQF

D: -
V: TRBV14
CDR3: ASSQGLSYGYT

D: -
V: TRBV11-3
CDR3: ASSLWGHTEAF

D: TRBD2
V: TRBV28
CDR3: ASSSMGGGLAYEQY

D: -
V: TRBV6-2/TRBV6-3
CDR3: ASSPRRETGELF

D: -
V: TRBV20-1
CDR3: SARDGLNQPQH

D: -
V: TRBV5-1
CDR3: ASSRERGGGQETQY

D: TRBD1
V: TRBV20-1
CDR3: SAREPAGTGDYNEQF

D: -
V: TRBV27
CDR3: ASSLSPTYEQY

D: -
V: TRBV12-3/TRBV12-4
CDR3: ASSWRGSTGELF

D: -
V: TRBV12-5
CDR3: ASTLLGTQY

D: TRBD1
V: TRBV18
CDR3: ASSPPLGQGQQPQH

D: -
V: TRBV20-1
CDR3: SARDTKWVNEQF

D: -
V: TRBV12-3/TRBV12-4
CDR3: ASSRRPQEAQY

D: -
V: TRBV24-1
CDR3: ATTGSSLKY

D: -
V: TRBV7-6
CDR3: ASSLRHGTYNEQF

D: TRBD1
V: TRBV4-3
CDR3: ASSQVRDREQF

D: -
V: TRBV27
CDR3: ASSFWGPSTDTQY

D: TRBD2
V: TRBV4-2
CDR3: ASSQTTPVSGSSTDTQY

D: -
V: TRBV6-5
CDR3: ASSWRGYEQY

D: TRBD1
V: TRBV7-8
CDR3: ASSPRPGQGGKAF

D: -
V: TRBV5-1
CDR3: ASDAGVGADTQY

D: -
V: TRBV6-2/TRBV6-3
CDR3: ASSYSSGAVYEQY

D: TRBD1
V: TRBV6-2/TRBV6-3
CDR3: ASSPNRGGNQPRH

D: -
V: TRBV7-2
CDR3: ASSLTGDYGYT

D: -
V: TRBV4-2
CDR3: ASSRGWASANTGELF

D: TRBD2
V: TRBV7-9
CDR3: ASSLGLAYTDTQY

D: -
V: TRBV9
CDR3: ASSPPPGTEAF

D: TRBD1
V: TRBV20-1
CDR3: SAASPGGLNTIY

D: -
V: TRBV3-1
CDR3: ASSPRITEKLF

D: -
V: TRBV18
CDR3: ASSPGSRYYGYT

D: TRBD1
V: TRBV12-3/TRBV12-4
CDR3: ASSLGQGDGYT

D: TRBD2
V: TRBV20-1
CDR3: SARLAGTYNEQF

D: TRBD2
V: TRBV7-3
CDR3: ASSYSGTDTGELF

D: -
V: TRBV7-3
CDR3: ASSLYPQETQY

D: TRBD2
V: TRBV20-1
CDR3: SARLAGNYLSYEQY

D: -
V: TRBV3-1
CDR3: ASSRQGGGNQPQH

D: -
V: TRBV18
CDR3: ASSPFEGEPYGYT